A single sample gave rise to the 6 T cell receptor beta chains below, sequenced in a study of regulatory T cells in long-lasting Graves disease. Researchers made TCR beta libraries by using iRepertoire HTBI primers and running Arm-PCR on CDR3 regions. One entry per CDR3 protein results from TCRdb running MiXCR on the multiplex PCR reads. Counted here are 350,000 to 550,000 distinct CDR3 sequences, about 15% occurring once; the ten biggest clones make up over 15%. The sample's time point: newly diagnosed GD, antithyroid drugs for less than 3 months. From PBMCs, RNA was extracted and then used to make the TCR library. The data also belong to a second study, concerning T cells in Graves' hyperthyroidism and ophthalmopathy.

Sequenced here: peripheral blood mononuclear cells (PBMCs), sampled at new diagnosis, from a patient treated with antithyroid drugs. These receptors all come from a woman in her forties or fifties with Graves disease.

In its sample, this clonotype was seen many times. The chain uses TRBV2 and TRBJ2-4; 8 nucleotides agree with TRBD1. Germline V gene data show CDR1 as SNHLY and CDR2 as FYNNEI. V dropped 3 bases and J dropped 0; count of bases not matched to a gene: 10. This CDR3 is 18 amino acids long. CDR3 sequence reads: CASSDSGQAFTAKNIQYF. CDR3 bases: TGTGCCAGCAGTGACTCGGGACAGGCCTTCACAGCCAAAAACATTCAGTACTTC. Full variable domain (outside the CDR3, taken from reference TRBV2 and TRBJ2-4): EPEVTQTPSHQVTQMGQEVILRCVPISNHLYFYWYRQILGQKVEFLVSFYNNEISEKSEIFDDQFSVERPDGSNFTLKIRSTKLEDSAMYFCASSDSGQAFTAKNIQYFGAGTRLSVL.

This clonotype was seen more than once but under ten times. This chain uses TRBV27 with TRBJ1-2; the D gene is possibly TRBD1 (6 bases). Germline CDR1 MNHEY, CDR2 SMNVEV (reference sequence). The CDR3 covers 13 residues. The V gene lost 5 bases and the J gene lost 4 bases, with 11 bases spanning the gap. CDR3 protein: CASSQGTPYGYTF. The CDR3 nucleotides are TGTGCCAGCAGTCAAGGGACACCCTATGGCTACACCTTC.

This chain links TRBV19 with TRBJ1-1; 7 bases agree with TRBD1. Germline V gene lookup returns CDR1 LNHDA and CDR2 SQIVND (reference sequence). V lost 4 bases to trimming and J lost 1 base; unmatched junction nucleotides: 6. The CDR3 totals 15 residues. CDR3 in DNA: TGTGCCAGTAGTACTGACAGGGCAGGGAACACTGAAGCTTTCTTT. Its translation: CASSTDRAGNTEAFF.

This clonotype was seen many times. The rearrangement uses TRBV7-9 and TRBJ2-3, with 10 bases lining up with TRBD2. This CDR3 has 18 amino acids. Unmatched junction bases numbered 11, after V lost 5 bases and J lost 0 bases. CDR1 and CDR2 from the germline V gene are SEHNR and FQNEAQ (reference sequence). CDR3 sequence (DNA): TGTGCCAGCAGCACGCCTCTAGCGGGAGTGACTAGCACAGATACGCAGTATTTT. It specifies CASSTPLAGVTSTDTQYF. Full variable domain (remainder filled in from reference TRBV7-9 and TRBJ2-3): DTGVSQNPRHKITKRGQNVTFRCDPISEHNRLYWYRQTLGQGPEFLTYFQNEAQLEKSRLLSDRFSAERPKGSFSTLEIQRTEQGDSAMYLCASSTPLAGVTSTDTQYFGPGTRLTVL.

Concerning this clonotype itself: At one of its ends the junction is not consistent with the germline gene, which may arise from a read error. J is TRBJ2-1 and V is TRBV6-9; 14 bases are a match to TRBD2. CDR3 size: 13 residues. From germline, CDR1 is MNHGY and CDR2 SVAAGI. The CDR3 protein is CASRGTSGSRQFF. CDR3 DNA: TGCGCCAGCAGGGGGACTAGCGGGAGCAGGCAGTTCTTC.

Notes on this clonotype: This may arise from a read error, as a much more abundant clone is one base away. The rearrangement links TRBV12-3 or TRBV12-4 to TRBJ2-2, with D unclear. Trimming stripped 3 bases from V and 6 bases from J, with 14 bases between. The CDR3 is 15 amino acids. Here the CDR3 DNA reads TGTGCCAGCAGTTTTGGGGTGCAGGACGCCGGGGAGCTGTTTTTT. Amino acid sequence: CASSFGVQDAGELFF.